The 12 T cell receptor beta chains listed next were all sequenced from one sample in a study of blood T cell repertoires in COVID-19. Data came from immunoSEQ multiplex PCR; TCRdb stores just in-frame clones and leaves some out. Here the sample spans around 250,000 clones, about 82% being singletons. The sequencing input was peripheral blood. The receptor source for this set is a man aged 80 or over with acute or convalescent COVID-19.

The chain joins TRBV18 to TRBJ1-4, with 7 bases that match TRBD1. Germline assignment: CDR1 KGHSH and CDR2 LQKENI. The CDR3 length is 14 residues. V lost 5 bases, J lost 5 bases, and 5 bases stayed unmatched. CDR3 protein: CASSGGQLNEKLFF. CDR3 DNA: TGTGCCAGCTCAGGGGGACAGCTGAATGAAAAACTGTTTTTT. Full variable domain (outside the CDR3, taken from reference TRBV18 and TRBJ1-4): NAGVMQNPRHLVRRRGQEARLRCSPMKGHSHVYWYRQLPEEGLKFMVYLQKENIIDESGMPKERFSAEFPKEGPSILRIQQVVRGDSAAYFCASSGGQLNEKLFFGSGTQLSVL.

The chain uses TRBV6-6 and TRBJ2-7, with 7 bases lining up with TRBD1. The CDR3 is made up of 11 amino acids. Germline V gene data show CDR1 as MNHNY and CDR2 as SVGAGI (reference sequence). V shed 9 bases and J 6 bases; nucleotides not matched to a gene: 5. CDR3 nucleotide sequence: TGTGCCAGTCGACAGGGTCTCGAGCAGTACTTC. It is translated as CASRQGLEQYF.

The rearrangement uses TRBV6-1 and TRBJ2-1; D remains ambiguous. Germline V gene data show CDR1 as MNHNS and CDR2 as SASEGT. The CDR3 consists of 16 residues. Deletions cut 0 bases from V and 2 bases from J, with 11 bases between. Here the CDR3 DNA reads TGTGCCAGCAGTGAAGCGTCAGTGCAAACCTACAATGAGCAGTTCTTC. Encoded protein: CASSEASVQTYNEQFF.

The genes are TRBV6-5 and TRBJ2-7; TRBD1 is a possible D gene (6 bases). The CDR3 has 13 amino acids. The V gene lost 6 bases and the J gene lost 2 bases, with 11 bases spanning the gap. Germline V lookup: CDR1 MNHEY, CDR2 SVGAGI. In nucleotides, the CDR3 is TGTGCCAGCAGAATTACAGGGACCTACGAGCAGTACTTC. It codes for CASRITGTYEQYF.

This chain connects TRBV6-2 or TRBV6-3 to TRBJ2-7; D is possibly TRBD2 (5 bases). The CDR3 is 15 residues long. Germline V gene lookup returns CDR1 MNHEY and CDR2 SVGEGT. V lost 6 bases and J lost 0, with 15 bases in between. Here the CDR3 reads CASSTLGGTSYEQYF. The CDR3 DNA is TGTGCCAGCAGCACCCTCGGAGGCACCTCCTACGAGCAGTACTTC.

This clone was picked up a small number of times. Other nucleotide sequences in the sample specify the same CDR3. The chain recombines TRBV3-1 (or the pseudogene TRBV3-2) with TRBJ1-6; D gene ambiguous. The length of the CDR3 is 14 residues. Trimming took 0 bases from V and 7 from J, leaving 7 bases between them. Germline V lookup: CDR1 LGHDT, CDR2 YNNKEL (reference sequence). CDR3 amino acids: CASSQDLRNSPLHF. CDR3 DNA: TGTGCCAGCAGCCAAGATCTTCGGAATTCACCCCTCCACTTT.

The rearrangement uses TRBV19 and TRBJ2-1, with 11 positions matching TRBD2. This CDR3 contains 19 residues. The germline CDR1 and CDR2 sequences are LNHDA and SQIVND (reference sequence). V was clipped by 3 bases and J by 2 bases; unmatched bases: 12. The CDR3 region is CASSMALAGGSRAYNEQFF. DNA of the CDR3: TGTGCCAGTAGTATGGCCCTAGCGGGGGGATCAAGGGCCTACAATGAGCAGTTCTTC.

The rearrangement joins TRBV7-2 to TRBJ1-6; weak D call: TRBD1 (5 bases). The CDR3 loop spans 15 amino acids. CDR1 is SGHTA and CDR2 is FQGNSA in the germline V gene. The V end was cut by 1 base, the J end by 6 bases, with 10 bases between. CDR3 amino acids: CASSLDSGVNSPLHF. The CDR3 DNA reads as TGTGCCAGCAGCTTAGATTCGGGGGTTAATTCACCCCTCCACTTT.

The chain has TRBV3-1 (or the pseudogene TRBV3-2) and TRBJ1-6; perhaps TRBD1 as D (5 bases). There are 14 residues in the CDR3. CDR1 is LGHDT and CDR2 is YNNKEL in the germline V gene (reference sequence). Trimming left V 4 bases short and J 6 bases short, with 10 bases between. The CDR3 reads CASSRREANSPLHF. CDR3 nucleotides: TGTGCCAGCAGCCGCAGGGAGGCTAATTCACCCCTCCACTTT.

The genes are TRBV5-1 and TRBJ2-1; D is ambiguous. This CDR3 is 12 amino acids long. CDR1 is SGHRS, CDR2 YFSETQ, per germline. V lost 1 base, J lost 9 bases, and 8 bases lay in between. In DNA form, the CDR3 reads TGCGCCAGCAGCTTGAGTCTGAGTGAGCAGTTCTTC. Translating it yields CASSLSLSEQFF.

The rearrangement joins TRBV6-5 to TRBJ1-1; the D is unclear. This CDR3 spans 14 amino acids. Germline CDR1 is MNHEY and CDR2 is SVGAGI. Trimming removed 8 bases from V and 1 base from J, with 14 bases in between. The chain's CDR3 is CASASEGSNTEAFF. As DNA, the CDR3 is TGTGCCAGCGCTTCGGAGGGCTCGAACACTGAAGCTTTCTTT.

The DNA of the CDR3 is TGTGCCACCAGTGAACCGGGACCAGGGGGTTGGCAGTTCTTC. Protein: CATSEPGPGGWQFF. This chain uses TRBV24-1 with TRBJ2-1, with 7 bases fitting TRBD1. Trimming cost V 4 bases and J 12 bases; bases outside gene matches: 11. The CDR3 is 14 amino acids. Germline loops: CDR1 KGHDR, CDR2 SFDVKD.